These 26 T cell receptor beta chains originate from one sample sequenced in a study of T cells after yellow fever vaccination. One entry per CDR3 protein, called by TCRdb with MiXCR from the 5' RACE reads. This table holds about 170,000 distinct CDR3 sequences, 5.5% to 7.5% found once. The sequenced sample was CD4+ T cells sorted from PBMCs, obtained on the day of the first yellow fever vaccination. These receptors came from a man between 18 and 35 years old who received the YFV17D yellow fever vaccine.

The sample holds a few counts of this clonotype. The chain has TRBV12-3 or TRBV12-4 and TRBJ2-5; D gene uncertain. V was shortened by 8 bases and J by 1 base, with 11 bases between the two germline ends. The CDR3 spans 13 residues. The CDR3 region is CASGPRAQETQYF. CDR3 coding DNA: TGTGCCAGCGGTCCCCGGGCCCAAGAGACCCAGTACTTC.

In this sample, this clonotype turned up many times. The rearrangement joins TRBV7-2 to TRBJ2-3; 8 positions agree with TRBD2. Germline trimming cut 5 bases from V and 4 bases from J; bases unmatched to any gene: 5. The CDR3 runs to 14 residues. Germline assignment: CDR1 SGHTA and CDR2 FQGNSA. The CDR3 region has the DNA TGTGCCAGCAGCCCGGGGGGGCCCCCAGATACGCAGTATTTT. Its translation is CASSPGGPPDTQYF.

This clonotype has at least ten counts. As DNA, the CDR3 is TGCGCCAGCAGCCAGGCCGGGACTGCTAAAGAGACCCAGTACTTC. Translating it yields CASSQAGTAKETQYF. The chain recombines TRBV4-3 with TRBJ2-5, with a tentative D call TRBD2 (6 bases). This CDR3 contains 15 residues. The ends were cut back, 3 bases at V and 3 bases at J, with 14 bases in the middle. Germline assignment: CDR1 LGHNA and CDR2 YSLEER.

This clonotype was found a few times. V and J are TRBV4-2 and TRBJ2-3; 12 nucleotides line up with TRBD2. The CDR3 has 18 amino acids. CDR1 is LGHNA and CDR2 is YNFKEQ in the germline V gene. Trimming took 3 bases from V and 7 from J; bases not matched to a gene: 14. The CDR3 bases are TGTGCCAGCAGCCACCGACTAGCGGGGGACGACGTCCTATATACGCAGTATTTT. Translating gives CASSHRLAGDDVLYTQYF.

The sample holds many counts of this clonotype. This chain connects TRBV4-2 to TRBJ2-1; 12 bases fit TRBD2. The CDR3 sequence is 17 residues long. Germline lookup yields CDR1 LGHNA and CDR2 YNFKEQ. The V gene end was trimmed by 1 base and the J gene end by 5 bases; junction bases not matched to a gene: 6. The CDR3, as DNA: TGTGCCAGCAGCCAAGCCTTACTAGCGGGGGGACACAATGAGCAGTTCTTC. Its protein is CASSQALLAGGHNEQFF.

This clonotype was seen a handful of times. This chain connects TRBV4-3 to TRBJ2-1, with D perhaps matching TRBD2 (5 bases). V was pared by 2 bases and J by 6 bases, with 11 bases between. The germline V gene encodes CDR1 LGHNA and CDR2 YSLEER. CDR3 length: 14 residues. CDR3 DNA: TGCGCCAGCAGCCAAAGGAGGCCTAGCAATGAGCAGTTCTTC. Translation: CASSQRRPSNEQFF.

This clonotype was detected a few times. The chain couples TRBV28 to TRBJ1-5; TRBD1 agrees at 7 bases. From germline, CDR1 is MDHEN and CDR2 SYDVKM. The CDR3 runs 15 residues. Trimming cost V 4 bases and J 7 bases; bases outside gene matches: 10. In DNA, the CDR3 is TGTGCCAGCAGTTGGAGACAGGGTTTGGGGCAGCCCCAGCATTTT. This gives the protein CASSWRQGLGQPQHF.

Ten or more counts support this clonotype. The V gene is TRBV4-2, the J gene TRBJ1-1, with D unclear. Between the trimmed V and J ends, which lost 3 bases and 1 base, there was a span of 9 bases. Germline lookup yields CDR1 LGHNA and CDR2 YNFKEQ. The CDR3 length is 14 residues. The CDR3 coding sequence is TGTGCCAGCAGCCATTCCACGGCGAACACTGAAGCTTTCTTT. Amino acids: CASSHSTANTEAFF.

The chain recombines TRBV29-1 with TRBJ2-7; TRBD2 might be the D (6 bases). The CDR3 covers 13 residues. V dropped 5 bases and J dropped 8 bases, with 19 bases sitting between them. Germline V lookup: CDR1 SQVTM, CDR2 ANQGSEA. CDR3 bases: TGCAGCGTTAACAAGGACGGCGGGGTTCAGCAGTACTTC. Translation: CSVNKDGGVQQYF.

This clonotype was detected many times. V and J are TRBV12-3 or TRBV12-4 and TRBJ1-4; perhaps TRBD1 as D (6 bases). The CDR3 is 14 residues long. V was cut by 3 bases and J by 7 bases, with 12 bases left in between. CDR3 DNA sequence: TGTGCCAGCAGTTTGGGGGGCGCGGTTGAAAAACTGTTTTTT. Amino acid sequence: CASSLGGAVEKLFF.

This clonotype has ten or more counts. The chain employs TRBV18 and TRBJ2-2, with 11 bases that match TRBD1. The J segment lost 7 bases and the V segment lost 6 bases, leaving 7 bases of the junction unmatched. The CDR3 is made up of 15 amino acids. Germline CDR1 is KGHSH and CDR2 is LQKENI. CDR3 sequence (DNA): TGTGCCAGCTCCTTCGGACAGGGGGCCGACGGGGAGCTGTTTTTT. Translating it yields CASSFGQGADGELFF.

This clonotype has at least ten counts. The chain couples TRBV2 to TRBJ2-3; 8 bases agree with TRBD2. The junction had 3 bases not matched to a gene; V was cut back by 7 bases and J by 3 bases. The CDR3 has 13 amino acids. From germline, CDR1 is SNHLY and CDR2 FYNNEI. CDR3: CASTLAGTDTQYF. The CDR3 nucleotides are TGTGCCAGCACGCTAGCGGGTACAGATACGCAGTATTTT.

This clonotype came up a few times. The gene calls are TRBV12-3 or TRBV12-4 and TRBJ2-1; D unclear. V lost 3 bases, J lost 10 bases, and 7 bases lay in between. This CDR3 has 11 residues. The CDR3 loop reads CASSFVREQFF. Here the CDR3 DNA reads TGTGCCAGCAGTTTCGTGAGGGAGCAGTTCTTC.

This clonotype was picked up many times. The chain employs TRBV4-3 and TRBJ2-3; possible D gene TRBD2, 6 bases. This CDR3 region has 15 residues. CDR1 LGHNA and CDR2 YSLEER come from the germline V gene. V was clipped by 5 bases and J by 2 bases, with 14 bases between them. The CDR3 region is CASSSGRGYTDTQYF. The DNA for the CDR3 is TGCGCCAGCAGCTCCGGTCGGGGGTACACAGATACGCAGTATTTT.

V usage is TRBV20-1 and J usage is TRBJ2-7, with D tentatively TRBD1 (5 bases). The CDR3 is 13 amino acids. Germline CDR1 and CDR2: DFQATT and SNEGSKA (reference sequence). Trimming took 0 bases from V and 2 from J, leaving 8 bases between them. CDR3 in amino acids: CSARDNRPYEQYV. The CDR3, as DNA: TGCAGTGCTAGAGATAACAGGCCCTACGAGCAGTACGTC.

V is TRBV18 and J is TRBJ1-1; the match to TRBD1 covers 10 bases. The CDR3 extends over 14 amino acids. V dropped 9 bases and J dropped 7; count of bases not matched to a gene: 11. Looked up from germline, CDR1 is KGHSH and CDR2 is LQKENI. In DNA, the CDR3 is TGTGCCAGTGGCCAGGGACAGGGGATTTTTGAAGCTTTCTTT. This codes for CASGQGQGIFEAFF.

This clonotype was recorded at least ten times. V and J are TRBV7-2 and TRBJ2-3; D uncertain. V dropped 2 bases and J dropped 6 bases, with 12 bases sitting between them. This CDR3 contains 14 residues. Germline lookup yields CDR1 SGHTA and CDR2 FQGNSA. The CDR3, as DNA: TGTGCCAGCAGCTTATCGGTTCCCCCCGATACGCAGTATTTT. Encoded protein: CASSLSVPPDTQYF.

This clonotype was seen a handful of times. In DNA, the CDR3 is TGCGCCAGCAGCCAAGATTCACAGCCGAACACCGGGGAGCTGTTTTTT. Residues: CASSQDSQPNTGELFF. The chain is built from TRBV4-3 and TRBJ2-2; D uncertain. This CDR3 is built from 16 residues. CDR1 is LGHNA, CDR2 YSLEER, per germline. V lost 0 bases and J 0 bases, leaving 8 bases between the germline ends.

This clonotype was counted at least ten times. V usage is TRBV29-1 and J usage is TRBJ2-7, with 8 bases lining up with TRBD1. This CDR3 comprises 12 residues. Per germline, CDR1 SQVTM and CDR2 ANQGSEA. Germline trimming cut 7 bases from V and 3 bases from J; bases unmatched to any gene: 5. CDR3 DNA: TGCAGCGGTGGACAGGGACACTACGAGCAGTACTTC. Encoded protein: CSGGQGHYEQYF.

The sample holds a few counts of this clonotype. The rearrangement links TRBV7-2 to TRBJ1-5; 8 bases are shared with TRBD1. This CDR3 is 16 amino acids long. Trimming at V came to 4 bases and at J to 0 bases, leaving 5 bases not matched to a gene. Germline lookup yields CDR1 SGHTA and CDR2 FQGNSA. The chain's CDR3 is CASSWHRGSSNQPQHF. CDR3 DNA sequence: TGTGCCAGCAGCTGGCACAGGGGGAGTAGCAATCAGCCCCAGCATTTT.

The V gene is TRBV9, the J gene TRBJ1-3; 7 bases fit TRBD1. With V trimmed by 2 bases and J by 3 bases, 2 bases remained unmatched. Germline V CDR1 and CDR2: SGDLS, YYNGEE. The CDR3 is 14 amino acids. The CDR3 DNA reads TGTGCCAGCAGCGTGACAGGGAATGGAAACACCATATATTTT. Translating it yields CASSVTGNGNTIYF.

This clonotype was counted between two and nine times. The V call is TRBV7-2, the J call TRBJ1-2; D is ambiguous. V was trimmed by 6 bases and J by 10 bases, leaving 18 bases between them. Per the germline V gene, CDR1 is SGHTA and CDR2 is FQGNSA. The CDR3 runs 13 residues. Here the CDR3 reads CASSSRGPEFYTF. CDR3 coding DNA: TGTGCCAGCAGTTCGCGGGGTCCGGAGTTCTACACCTTC.

This chain joins TRBV5-1 and TRBJ2-3; D tentatively reads TRBD1 or TRBD2 (5 bases each). Germline lookup yields CDR1 SGHRS and CDR2 YFSETQ. The CDR3 is made up of 14 amino acids. The ends were cut back, 7 bases at V and 2 bases at J, with 14 bases in the middle. CDR3 bases: TGCGCCAGCGCACGGGACGGATACACAGATACGCAGTATTTT. Translation: CASARDGYTDTQYF.

The sample holds a few counts of this clonotype. The J gene is TRBJ1-2, the V gene TRBV20-1; D may be TRBD1 (6 bases). The germline gives CDR1 DFQATT, CDR2 SNEGSKA (reference sequence). V was pared by 3 bases and J by 7 bases, with 12 bases between. The CDR3 extends over 12 amino acids. CDR3 protein: CSASPGASGYTF. The DNA for the CDR3 is TGCAGTGCTAGTCCAGGGGCTAGTGGCTACACCTTC.

This clonotype appeared a few times. The rearrangement joins TRBV19 to TRBJ1-3; D gene ambiguous. CDR1 LNHDA and CDR2 SQIVND come from the germline V gene (reference sequence). This CDR3 spans 14 amino acids. The V end lost 3 bases, the J end lost 5 bases, and 11 bases lay between the germline ends. The CDR3 nucleotides are TGTGCCAGTAGTATCGGAGCTGACCGAAACACCATATATTTT. Amino acid sequence: CASSIGADRNTIYF. The variable domain in full, completed from reference TRBV19 and TRBJ1-3, reads DGGITQSPKYLFRKEGQNVTLSCEQNLNHDAMYWYRQDPGQGLRLIYYSQIVNDFQKGDIAEGYSVSREKKESFPLTVTSAQKNPTAFYLCASSIGADRNTIYFGEGSWLTVV.

This chain links TRBV20-1 with TRBJ2-7; D is perhaps TRBD1 (5 bases). CDR1 is DFQATT and CDR2 is SNEGSKA in the germline V gene (reference sequence). The V and J ends lost 3 bases and 5 bases respectively, with 8 bases between them. CDR3 size: 11 residues. The CDR3 here is CSASPGHEQYV. The CDR3 nucleotides read TGCAGTGCTAGTCCAGGGCACGAGCAGTACGTC.